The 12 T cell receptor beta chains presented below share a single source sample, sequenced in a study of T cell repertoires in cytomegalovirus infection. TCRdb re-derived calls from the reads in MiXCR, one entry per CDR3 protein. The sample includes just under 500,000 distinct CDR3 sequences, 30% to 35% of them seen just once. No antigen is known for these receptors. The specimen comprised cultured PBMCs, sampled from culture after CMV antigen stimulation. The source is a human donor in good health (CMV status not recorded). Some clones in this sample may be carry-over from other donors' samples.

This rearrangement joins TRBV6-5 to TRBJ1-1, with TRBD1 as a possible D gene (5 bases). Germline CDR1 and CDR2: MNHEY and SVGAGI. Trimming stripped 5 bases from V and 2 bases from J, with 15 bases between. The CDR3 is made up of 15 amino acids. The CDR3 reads CASSVGQRINTEAFF. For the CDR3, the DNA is TGTGCCAGCAGTGTGGGGCAGAGAATAAACACTGAAGCTTTCTTT.

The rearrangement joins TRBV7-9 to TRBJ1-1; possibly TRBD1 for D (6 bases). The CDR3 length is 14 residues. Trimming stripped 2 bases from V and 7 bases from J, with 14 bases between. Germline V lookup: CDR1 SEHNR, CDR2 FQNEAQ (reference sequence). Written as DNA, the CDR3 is TGTGCCAGCAGCTTATCGGGGGGGCTCGTTGAAGCTTTCTTT. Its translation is CASSLSGGLVEAFF.

The CDR3 DNA reads as TGTGCCTGGAAGTGGCCCGGCTACAATGAGCAGTTCTTC. Translation: CAWKWPGYNEQFF. The rearrangement links TRBV30 to TRBJ2-1; D call uncertain. The CDR3 extends over 13 amino acids. CDR1 and CDR2 from the germline V gene are GTSNPN and SVGIG (reference sequence). V was shortened by 4 bases and J by 3 bases, with 10 bases between the two germline ends.

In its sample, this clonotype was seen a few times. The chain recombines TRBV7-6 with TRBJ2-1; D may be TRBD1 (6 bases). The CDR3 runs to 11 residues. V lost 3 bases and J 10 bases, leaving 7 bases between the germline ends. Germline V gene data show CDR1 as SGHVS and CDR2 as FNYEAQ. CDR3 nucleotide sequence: TGTGCCAGCAGCTTGGGGACAGAGCAGTTCTTC. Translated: CASSLGTEQFF.

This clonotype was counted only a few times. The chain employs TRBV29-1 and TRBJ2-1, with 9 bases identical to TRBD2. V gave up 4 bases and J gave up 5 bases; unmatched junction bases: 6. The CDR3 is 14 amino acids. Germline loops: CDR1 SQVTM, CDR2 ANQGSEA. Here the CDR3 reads CSVGPRLADNEQFF. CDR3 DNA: TGCAGCGTTGGCCCCCGACTAGCGGACAATGAGCAGTTCTTC.

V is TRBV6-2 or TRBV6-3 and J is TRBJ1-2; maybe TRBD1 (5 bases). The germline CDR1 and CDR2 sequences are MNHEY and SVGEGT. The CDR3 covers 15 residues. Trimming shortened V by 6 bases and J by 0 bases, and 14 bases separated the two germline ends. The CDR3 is CASRRDGATNYGYTF. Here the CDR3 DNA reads TGTGCCAGCAGGCGGGACGGCGCAACTAACTATGGCTACACCTTC.

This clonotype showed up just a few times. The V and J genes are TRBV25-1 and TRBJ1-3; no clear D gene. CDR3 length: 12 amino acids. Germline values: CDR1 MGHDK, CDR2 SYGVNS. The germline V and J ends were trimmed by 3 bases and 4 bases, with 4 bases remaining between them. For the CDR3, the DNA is TGTGCCAGCAGTGATTGGGGAAACACCATATATTTT. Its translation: CASSDWGNTIYF.

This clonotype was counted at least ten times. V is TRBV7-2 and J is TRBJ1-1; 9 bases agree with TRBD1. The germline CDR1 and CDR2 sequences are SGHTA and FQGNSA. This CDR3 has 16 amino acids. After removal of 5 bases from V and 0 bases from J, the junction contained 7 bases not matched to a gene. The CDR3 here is CASSPRDRALNTEAFF. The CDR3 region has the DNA TGTGCCAGCAGCCCCAGGGACAGGGCCCTGAACACTGAAGCTTTCTTT.

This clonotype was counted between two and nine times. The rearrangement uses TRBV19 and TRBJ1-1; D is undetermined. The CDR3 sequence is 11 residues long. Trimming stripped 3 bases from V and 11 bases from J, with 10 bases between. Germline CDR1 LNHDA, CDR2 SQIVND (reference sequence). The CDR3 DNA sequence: TGTGCCAGTAGTATGGCCGGAGCGGCTTTCTTT. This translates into CASSMAGAAFF.

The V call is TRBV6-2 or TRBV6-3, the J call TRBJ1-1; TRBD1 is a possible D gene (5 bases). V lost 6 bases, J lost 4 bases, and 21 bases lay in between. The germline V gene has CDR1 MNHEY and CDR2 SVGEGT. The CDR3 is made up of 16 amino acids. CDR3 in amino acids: CASRIDPGSLPTEAFF. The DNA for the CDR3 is TGTGCCAGCAGGATCGACCCAGGGTCCCTGCCCACTGAAGCTTTCTTT.

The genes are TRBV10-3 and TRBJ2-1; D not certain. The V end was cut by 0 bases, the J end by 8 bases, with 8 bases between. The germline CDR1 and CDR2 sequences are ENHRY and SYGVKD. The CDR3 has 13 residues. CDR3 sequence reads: CAISESGRDEQFF. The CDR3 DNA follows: TGTGCCATCAGTGAGTCGGGTAGGGATGAGCAGTTCTTC.

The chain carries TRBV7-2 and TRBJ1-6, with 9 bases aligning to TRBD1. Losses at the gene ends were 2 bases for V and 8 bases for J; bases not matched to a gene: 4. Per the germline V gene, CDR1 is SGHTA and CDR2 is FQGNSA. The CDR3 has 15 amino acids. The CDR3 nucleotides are TGTGCCAGCAGCTTACGAACAGGGGGCGATTCACCCCTCCACTTT. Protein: CASSLRTGGDSPLHF. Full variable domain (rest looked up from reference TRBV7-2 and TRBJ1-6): GAGVSQSPSNKVTEKGKDVELRCDPISGHTALYWYRQSLGQGLEFLIYFQGNSAPDKSGLPSDRFSAERTGGSVSTLTIQRTQQEDSAVYLCASSLRTGGDSPLHFGNGTRLTVT.